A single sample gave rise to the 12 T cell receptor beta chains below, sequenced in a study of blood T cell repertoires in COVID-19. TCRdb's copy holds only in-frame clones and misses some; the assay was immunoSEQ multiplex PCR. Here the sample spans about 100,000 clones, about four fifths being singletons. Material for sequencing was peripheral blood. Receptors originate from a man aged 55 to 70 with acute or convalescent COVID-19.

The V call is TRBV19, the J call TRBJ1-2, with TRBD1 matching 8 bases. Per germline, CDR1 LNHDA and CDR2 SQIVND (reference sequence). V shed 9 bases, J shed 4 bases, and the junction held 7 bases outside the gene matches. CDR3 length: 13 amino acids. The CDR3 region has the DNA TGTGCCAGCAGCGGACAGGGCCTCTATGGCTACACCTTC. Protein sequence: CASSGQGLYGYTF.

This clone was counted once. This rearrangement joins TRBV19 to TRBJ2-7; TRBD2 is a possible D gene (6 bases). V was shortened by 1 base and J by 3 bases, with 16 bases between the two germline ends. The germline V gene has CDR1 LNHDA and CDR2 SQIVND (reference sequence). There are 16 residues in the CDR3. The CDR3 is CASSIVSGRIFYEQYF. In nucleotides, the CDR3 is TGTGCCAGTAGTATAGTCAGCGGGCGAATCTTCTACGAGCAGTACTTC.

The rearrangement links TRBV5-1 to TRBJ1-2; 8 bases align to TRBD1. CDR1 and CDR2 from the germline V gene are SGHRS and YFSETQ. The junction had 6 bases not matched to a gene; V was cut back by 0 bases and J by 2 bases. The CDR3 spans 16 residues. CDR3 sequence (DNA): TGCGCCAGCAGCTTGGGGGGGACAGGTCTCAACTATGGCTACACCTTC. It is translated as CASSLGGTGLNYGYTF.

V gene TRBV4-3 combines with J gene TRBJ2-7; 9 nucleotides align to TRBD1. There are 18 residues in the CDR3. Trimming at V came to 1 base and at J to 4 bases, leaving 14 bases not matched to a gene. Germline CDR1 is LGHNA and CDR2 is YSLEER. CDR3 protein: CASSQAAPQGAQLYEQYF. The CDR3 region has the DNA TGCGCCAGCAGCCAAGCAGCACCACAGGGGGCGCAGCTATACGAGCAGTACTTC.

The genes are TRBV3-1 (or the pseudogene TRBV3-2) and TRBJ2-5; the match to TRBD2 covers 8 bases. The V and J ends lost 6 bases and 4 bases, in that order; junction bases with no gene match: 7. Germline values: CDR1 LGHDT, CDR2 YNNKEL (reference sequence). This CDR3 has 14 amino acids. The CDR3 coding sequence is TGTGCCAGCAGAACTAGCGGTTACTTAGAGACCCAGTACTTC. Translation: CASRTSGYLETQYF.

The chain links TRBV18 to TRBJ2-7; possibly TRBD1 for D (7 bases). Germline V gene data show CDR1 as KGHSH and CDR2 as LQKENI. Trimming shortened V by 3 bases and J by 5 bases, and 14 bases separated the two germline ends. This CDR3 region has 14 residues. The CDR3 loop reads CASSPWGRGDEQYF. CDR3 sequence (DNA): TGTGCCAGCTCACCCTGGGGCAGGGGGGACGAGCAGTACTTC.

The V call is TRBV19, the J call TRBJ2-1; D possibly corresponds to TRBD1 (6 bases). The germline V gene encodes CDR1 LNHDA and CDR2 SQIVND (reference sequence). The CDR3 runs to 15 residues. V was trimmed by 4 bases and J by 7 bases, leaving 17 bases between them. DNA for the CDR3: TGTGCCAGTAGTACACTCACCACAGGGAAGAATGAGCAGTTCTTC. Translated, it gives CASSTLTTGKNEQFF.

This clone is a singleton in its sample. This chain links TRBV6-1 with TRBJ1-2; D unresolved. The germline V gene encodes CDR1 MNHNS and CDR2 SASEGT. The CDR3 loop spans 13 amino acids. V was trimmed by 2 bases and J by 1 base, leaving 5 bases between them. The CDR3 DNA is TGTGCCAGCAGTGAAATCAGTAACTATGGCTACACCTTC. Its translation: CASSEISNYGYTF.

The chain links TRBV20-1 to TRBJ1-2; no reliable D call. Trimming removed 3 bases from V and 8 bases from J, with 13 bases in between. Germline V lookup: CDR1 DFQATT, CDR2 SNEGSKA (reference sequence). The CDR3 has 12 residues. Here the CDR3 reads CSASRGSDGYTF. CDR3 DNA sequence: TGCAGTGCTAGTCGAGGGTCGGACGGCTACACCTTC.

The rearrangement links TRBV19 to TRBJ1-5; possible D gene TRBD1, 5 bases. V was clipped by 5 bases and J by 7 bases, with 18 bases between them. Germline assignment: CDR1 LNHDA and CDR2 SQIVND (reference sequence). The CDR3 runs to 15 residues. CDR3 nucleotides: TGTGCCAGTAGTTCCACGTGGGGGGGGATCCAGCCCCAGCATTTT. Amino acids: CASSSTWGGIQPQHF.

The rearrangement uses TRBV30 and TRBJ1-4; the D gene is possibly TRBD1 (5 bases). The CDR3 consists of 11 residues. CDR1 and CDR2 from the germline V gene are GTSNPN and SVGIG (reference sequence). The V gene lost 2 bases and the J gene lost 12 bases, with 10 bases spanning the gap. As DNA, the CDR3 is TGTGCCTGGAGTATGAGACAGCAACTGTTTTTT. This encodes CAWSMRQQLFF.

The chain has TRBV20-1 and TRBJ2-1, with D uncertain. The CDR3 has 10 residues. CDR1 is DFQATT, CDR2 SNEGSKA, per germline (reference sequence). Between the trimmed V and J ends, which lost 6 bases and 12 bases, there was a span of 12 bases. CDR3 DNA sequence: TGCAGTGCGCAGAGGAGTGGGCAGTTCTTC. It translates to CSAQRSGQFF.